This T cell receptor beta chain was profiled in a study of blood T cell repertoires in COVID-19. All enrollees were roughly 18 to 95 years old and from roughly 26 US areas. Clinical histories supplied by participants themselves formed the basis of cohort assignment. Recovered participants had two consecutive negative NP/OP PCR tests, healthcare professional clearance, or symptom resolution. The CDR3 extends over 14 amino acids. Germline CDR1 MGHRA, CDR2 YSYEKL. V was trimmed by 1 base and J by 3 bases, leaving 6 bases between them. How the authors handled the data: Cell counts per sample came from amplifying reference gene primers. The data were produced by immunoSEQ multiplex PCR, yet TCRdb's version contains in-frame clones alone and is incomplete. V and J calls plus clone size are reproduced from that table; the DNA served to infer D and trimming. Counted here are about 180,000 clones, about 88% occurring once; the ten biggest clones make up 5.5% to 8.5%.

The sequence was obtained from a woman aged 45 to 65 who had recovered from COVID-19. The J gene is TRBJ2-2, the V gene TRBV4-1; D is unresolved. The sequencing sample was made of PBMCs or T cells enriched from blood (not recorded which). CDR3: CASSQGLYTGELFF. The CDR3 DNA reads as TGCGCCAGCAGCCAAGGTCTTTACACCGGGGAGCTGTTTTTT.